These T cell receptor beta chains were read from a single sample in a study of monozygotic twins with inflammatory bowel disease. No DNA is given; TCRdb re-called the 5' RACE reads and lists each CDR3 protein once. Its table lists approximately 100,000 distinct CDR3 sequences. The sequencing input was blood. All receptors come from a human donor with ulcerative colitis or Crohn's disease, or a healthy co-twin of an affected twin (not recorded which). Each CDR3 is given with its conserved first and last residue.

v_call,j_call,cdr3_aa
TRBV9,TRBJ2-5,CTSSTDLGETQYF
TRBV5-6,TRBJ1-5,CASSAGRGLAQPQHF
TRBV6-5,TRBJ2-7,CASSYQPKDRYHEQYF
TRBV20-1,TRBJ1-6,CSASTQSSYNSPLHF
TRBV5-1,TRBJ1-2,CASRGTGANYGYTF
TRBV5-5,TRBJ1-2,CASSLATTDLYGYTF
TRBV11-2,TRBJ2-3,CASSLDRVTSDTDTQYF
TRBV15,TRBJ2-2,CATSRDPGGRTGELFF
TRBV7-9,TRBJ1-1,CASSPQGDTEAFF
TRBV20-1,TRBJ2-1,CSANQGVEQFF
TRBV5-6,TRBJ2-1,CASSGGLAGLPAF
TRBV11-2,TRBJ2-3,CASSLRGGPTDTQYF
TRBV20-1,TRBJ1-4,CSARRPGHPFARKLFF
TRBV5-6,TRBJ1-1,CASSLAGGGTEAFF
TRBV14,TRBJ1-2,CASSHDRAARDGYTF
TRBV28,TRBJ2-4,CASSRTGWGNIQYF
TRBV28,TRBJ2-1,CASSQWTSGDNEQFF
TRBV9,TRBJ1-3,CASSISTEVGNTIYF
TRBV13,TRBJ2-1,CASSPRLAASYNEQFF
TRBV5-1,TRBJ2-7,CASSSGVDRGNEQYF
TRBV28,TRBJ2-3,CASSPTSGLWDTQYF
TRBV5-1,TRBJ1-1,CASSFGVDTEAFF
TRBV4-1,TRBJ2-5,CASSSGGARETQYF
TRBV7-3,TRBJ1-1,CASSPGQDTEAFF
TRBV5-4,TRBJ2-1,CASSPGQTYNEQFF
TRBV7-2,TRBJ1-6,CASSFRALNSPLHF
TRBV9,TRBJ1-6,CASSVDSGVGFGSYNSPLHF
TRBV7-8,TRBJ2-2,CASTPSPVPSHHGELFF
TRBV24-1,TRBJ2-7,CATSDSLGGASYEQYF
TRBV12-3/TRBV12-4,TRBJ2-7,CASSYLGTYEQYF
TRBV15,TRBJ2-7,CATSRASLPGLAGGYEQYF
TRBV20-1,TRBJ2-2,CSARGNTGELFF
TRBV7-2,TRBJ2-2,CASSIPRDSAGELFF
TRBV6-5,TRBJ1-6,CASSSGTGGYNSPLHF
TRBV7-2,TRBJ1-3,CASSLLVPRNSGNTIYF
TRBV7-6,TRBJ2-7,CASSLRATGTGLGYEQYF
TRBV29-1,TRBJ2-1,CSVDPAGLAGLYNEQFF
TRBV20-1,TRBJ2-1,CSARDTDRGHEQFF
TRBV7-2,TRBJ2-1,CASSLDLGANEQFF
TRBV4-1,TRBJ2-1,CASRRPGGKYNEQFF